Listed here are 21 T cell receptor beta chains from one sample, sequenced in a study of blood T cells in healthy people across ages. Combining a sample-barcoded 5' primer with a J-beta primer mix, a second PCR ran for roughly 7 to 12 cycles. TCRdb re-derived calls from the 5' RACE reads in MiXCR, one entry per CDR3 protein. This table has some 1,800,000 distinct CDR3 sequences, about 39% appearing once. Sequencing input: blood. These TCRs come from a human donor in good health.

The CDR3 nucleotides are TGTGCCAGCAGCCAGGGGATGGATGGCTACACCTTC. This translates into CASSQGMDGYTF. The chain uses TRBV3-1 and TRBJ1-2; D gene unclear. Germline V gene sequence: CDR1 LGHDT, CDR2 YNNKEL (reference sequence). V was pared by 3 bases and J by 6 bases, with 8 bases between. CDR3 length: 12 residues.

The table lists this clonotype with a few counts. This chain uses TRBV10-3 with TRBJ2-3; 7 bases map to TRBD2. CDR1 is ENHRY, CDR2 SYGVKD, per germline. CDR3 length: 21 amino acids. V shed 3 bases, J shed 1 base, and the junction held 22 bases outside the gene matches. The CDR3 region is CAISERLGGSLSHSRTDTQYF. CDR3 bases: TGTGCCATCAGTGAAAGGTTAGGCGGGAGCCTATCTCACAGTCGCACAGATACGCAGTATTTT.

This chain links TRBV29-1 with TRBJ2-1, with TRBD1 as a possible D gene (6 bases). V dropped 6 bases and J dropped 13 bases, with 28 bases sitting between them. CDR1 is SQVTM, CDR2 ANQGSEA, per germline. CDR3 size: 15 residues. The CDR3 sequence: CSVGPNTGSKNIQFF. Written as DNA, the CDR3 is TGCAGCGTGGGACCTAATACAGGGTCCAAAAACATTCAGTTCTTC.

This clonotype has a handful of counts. CDR3: CASRTGTGVSYNSPLHF. Written as DNA, the CDR3 is TGTGCCAGCAGAACCGGGACAGGGGTATCCTATAATTCACCCCTCCACTTT. The genes are TRBV12-3 or TRBV12-4 and TRBJ1-6; TRBD1 matches 10 bases. The ends lost 6 bases at V and 1 base at J; junction bases unmatched: 6. This CDR3 contains 17 residues.

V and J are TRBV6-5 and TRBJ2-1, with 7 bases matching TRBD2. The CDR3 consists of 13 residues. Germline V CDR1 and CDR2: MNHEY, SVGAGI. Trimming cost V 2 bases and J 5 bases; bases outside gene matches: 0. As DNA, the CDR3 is TGTGCCAGCAGTTACGCGGGGGACAATGAGCAGTTCTTC. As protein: CASSYAGDNEQFF.

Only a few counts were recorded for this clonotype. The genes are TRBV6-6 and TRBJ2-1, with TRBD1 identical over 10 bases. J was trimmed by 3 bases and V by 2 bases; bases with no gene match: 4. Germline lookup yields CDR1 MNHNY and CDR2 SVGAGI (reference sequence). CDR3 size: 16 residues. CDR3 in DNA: TGTGCCAGCAGTTACCGGGACAGGGGATTCTACAATGAGCAGTTCTTC. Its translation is CASSYRDRGFYNEQFF.

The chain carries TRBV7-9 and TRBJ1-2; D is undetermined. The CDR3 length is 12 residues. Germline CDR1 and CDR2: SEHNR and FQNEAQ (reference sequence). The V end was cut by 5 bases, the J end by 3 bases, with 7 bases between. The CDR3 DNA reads TGTGCCAGCAGCCCAGAGGACTATGGCTACACCTTC. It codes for CASSPEDYGYTF. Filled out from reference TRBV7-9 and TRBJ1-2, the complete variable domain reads DTGVSQNPRHKITKRGQNVTFRCDPISEHNRLYWYRQTLGQGPEFLTYFQNEAQLEKSRLLSDRFSAERPKGSFSTLEIQRTEQGDSAMYLCASSPEDYGYTFGSGTRLTVV.

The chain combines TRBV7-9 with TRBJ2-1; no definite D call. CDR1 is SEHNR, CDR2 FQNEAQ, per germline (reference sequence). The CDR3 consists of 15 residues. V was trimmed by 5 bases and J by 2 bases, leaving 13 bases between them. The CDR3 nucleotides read TGTGCCAGCAGCCACGACTTGTTCCCCTACAATGAGCAGTTCTTC. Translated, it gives CASSHDLFPYNEQFF.

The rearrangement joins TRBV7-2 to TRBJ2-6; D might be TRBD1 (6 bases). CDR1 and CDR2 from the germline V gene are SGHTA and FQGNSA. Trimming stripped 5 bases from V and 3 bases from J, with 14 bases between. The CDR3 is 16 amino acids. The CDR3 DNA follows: TGTGCCAGCAGCCGCGATCCAGGGGTTGGGGCCAACGTCCTGACTTTC. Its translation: CASSRDPGVGANVLTF.

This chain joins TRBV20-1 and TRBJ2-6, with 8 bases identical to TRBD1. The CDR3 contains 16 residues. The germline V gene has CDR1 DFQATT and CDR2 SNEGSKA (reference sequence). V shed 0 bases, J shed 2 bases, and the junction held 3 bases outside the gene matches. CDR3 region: CSARDPTGAGANVLTF. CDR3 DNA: TGCAGTGCTAGAGACCCGACAGGGGCTGGGGCCAACGTCCTGACTTTC.

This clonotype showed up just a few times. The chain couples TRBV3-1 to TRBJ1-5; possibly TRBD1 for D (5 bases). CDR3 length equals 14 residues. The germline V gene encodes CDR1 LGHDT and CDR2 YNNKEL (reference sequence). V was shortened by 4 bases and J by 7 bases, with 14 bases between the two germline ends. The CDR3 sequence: CASSPAGSWQPQHF. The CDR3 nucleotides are TGTGCCAGCAGCCCTGCAGGGTCCTGGCAGCCCCAGCATTTT.

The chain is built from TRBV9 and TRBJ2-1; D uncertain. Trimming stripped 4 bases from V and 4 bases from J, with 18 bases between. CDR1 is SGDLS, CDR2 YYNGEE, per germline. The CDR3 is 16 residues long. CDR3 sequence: CASSPPSISRYNEQFF. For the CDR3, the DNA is TGTGCCAGCAGCCCTCCTTCGATCTCCAGATACAATGAGCAGTTCTTC.

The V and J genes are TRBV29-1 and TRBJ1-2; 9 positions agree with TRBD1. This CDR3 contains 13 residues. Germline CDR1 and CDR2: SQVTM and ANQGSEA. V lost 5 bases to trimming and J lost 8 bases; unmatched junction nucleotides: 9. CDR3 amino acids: CSVPGTGPQGYTF. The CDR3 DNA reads TGCAGCGTTCCCGGGACAGGGCCACAGGGCTACACCTTC.

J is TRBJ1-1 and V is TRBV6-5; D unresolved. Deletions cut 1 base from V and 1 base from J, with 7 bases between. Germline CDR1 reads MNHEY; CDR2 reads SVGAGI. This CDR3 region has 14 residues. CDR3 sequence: CASSYFEGNTEAFF. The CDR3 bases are TGTGCCAGCAGTTACTTTGAGGGGAACACTGAAGCTTTCTTT.

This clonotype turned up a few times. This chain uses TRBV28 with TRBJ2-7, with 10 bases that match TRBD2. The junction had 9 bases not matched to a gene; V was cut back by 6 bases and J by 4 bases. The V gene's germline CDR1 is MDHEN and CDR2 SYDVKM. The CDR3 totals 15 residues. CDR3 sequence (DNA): TGTGCCAGCAGACCCAGCGGGGGGGCCTTATACGAGCAGTACTTC. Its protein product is CASRPSGGALYEQYF.

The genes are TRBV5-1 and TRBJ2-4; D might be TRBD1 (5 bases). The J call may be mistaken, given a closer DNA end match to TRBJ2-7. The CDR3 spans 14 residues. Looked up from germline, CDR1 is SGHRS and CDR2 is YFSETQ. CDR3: CASSLAQGSHEQYF. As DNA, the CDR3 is TGCGCCAGCAGCTTGGCCCAGGGTTCCCACGAGCAGTACTTC.

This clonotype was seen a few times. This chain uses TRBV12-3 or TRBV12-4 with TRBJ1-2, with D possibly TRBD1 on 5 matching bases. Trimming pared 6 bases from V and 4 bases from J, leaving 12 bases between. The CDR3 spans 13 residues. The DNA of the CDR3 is TGTGCCAGCAGAGCCCCCGGGGGCTATGGCTACACCTTC. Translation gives CASRAPGGYGYTF.

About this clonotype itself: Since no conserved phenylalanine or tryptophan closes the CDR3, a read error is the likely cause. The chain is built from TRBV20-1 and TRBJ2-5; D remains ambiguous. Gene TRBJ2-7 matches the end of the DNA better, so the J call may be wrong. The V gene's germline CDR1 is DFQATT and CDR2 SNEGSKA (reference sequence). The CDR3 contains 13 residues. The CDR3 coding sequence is TGCAGTGCTAGAGTAAAGGGAACCTACGAGCAGTACCTC. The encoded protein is CSARVKGTYEQYL.

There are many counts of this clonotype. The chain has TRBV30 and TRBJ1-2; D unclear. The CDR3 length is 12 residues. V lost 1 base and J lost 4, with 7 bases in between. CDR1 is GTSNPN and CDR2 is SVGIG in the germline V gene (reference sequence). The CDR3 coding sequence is TGTGCCTGGAGTGGAGGGTCCTATGGCTACACCTTC. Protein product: CAWSGGSYGYTF.

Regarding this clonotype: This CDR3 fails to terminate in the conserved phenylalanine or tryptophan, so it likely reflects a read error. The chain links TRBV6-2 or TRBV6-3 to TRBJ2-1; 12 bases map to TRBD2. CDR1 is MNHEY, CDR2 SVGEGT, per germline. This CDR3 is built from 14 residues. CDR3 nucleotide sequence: TGTACCAGCAGTCGACTAGCGGGGGCGGGTGAGCAGTTCTTG. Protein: CTSSRLAGAGEQFL.

The CDR3 sequence is CASSRVGVNTEAFF. CDR3 nucleotide sequence: TGTGCCAGCAGCCGAGTGGGGGTGAACACTGAAGCTTTCTTT. The gene calls are TRBV7-2 and TRBJ1-1; D is possibly TRBD1 (5 bases). V was clipped by 5 bases and J by 0 bases, with 10 bases between them. Germline V CDR1 and CDR2: SGHTA, FQGNSA. The CDR3 consists of 14 residues.